This TCR beta chain was observed in a study of OX40 agonist ivuxolimab in advanced cancers. Assay: immunoSEQ multiplex PCR; the TCRdb copy retains only in-frame clones and omits some. Of 20,000 to 30,000 clones in the sample, roughly 80% were seen once. The CDR3 contains 13 residues. V gave up 5 bases and J gave up 3 bases, with 8 bases separating them. Per the germline V gene, CDR1 is SGHVS and CDR2 is FNYEAQ. The sequence derives from an adult with an advanced solid tumor such as melanoma, head and neck, liver or kidney cancer. The rearrangement joins TRBV7-6 to TRBJ2-1; D gene ambiguous. The sample was CD4+ or CD8+ T cells sorted from blood, taken in a trial of the OX40 agonist ivuxolimab. For the CDR3, the DNA is TGTGCCAGCAGCACCGCCTACTACAATGAGCAGTTCTTC. Translating gives CASSTAYYNEQFF.